These 21 T cell receptor beta chains were all obtained from the same sample, sequenced in a study of T cells after posttransplantation cyclophosphamide. The naive gate required viable CD3+CD4+ or CD3+CD8+ cells with CCR7+CD45RA+CD45RO-CD95-CD27+CD28+ phenotype. Clones were sequenced by immunoSEQ multiplex PCR, and TCRdb holds only the in-frame ones, with some missing. The sample comprises tens of thousands of clones, roughly 91% of which are singletons, and 0.095% to 0.12% rests with the top ten. Input material: naive CD4+ T cells sorted from blood. Receptors originate from a man aged 25 to 45 in good health and a related stem cell transplant donor.

This clone appeared once. The V and J genes are TRBV7-9 and TRBJ1-2, with D possibly matching TRBD1 (6 bases). V dropped 3 bases and J dropped 5 bases, with 13 bases sitting between them. CDR1 is SEHNR and CDR2 is FQNEAQ in the germline V gene (reference sequence). The CDR3 totals 14 residues. CDR3 DNA: TGTGCCAGCAGCTTCACAGGGAGCATGTATGGCTACACCTTC. The encoded protein is CASSFTGSMYGYTF.

J is TRBJ1-2 and V is TRBV7-2, with D perhaps matching TRBD1 (5 bases). Deletions cut 0 bases from V and 6 bases from J, with 11 bases between. The CDR3 is 14 amino acids. Germline CDR1 SGHTA, CDR2 FQGNSA. CDR3 coding DNA: TGTGCCAGCAGCTTAGCGGGGCAGAAAAATGGCTACACCTTC. It translates to CASSLAGQKNGYTF.

This chain links TRBV6-5 with TRBJ1-2; D is perhaps TRBD1 (6 bases). The CDR3 runs to 13 residues. Germline V gene lookup returns CDR1 MNHEY and CDR2 SVGAGI. V lost 5 bases and J 7 bases, leaving 14 bases between the germline ends. The CDR3 spells CASSTGGVSGYTF. DNA of the CDR3: TGTGCCAGCAGTACGGGGGGCGTCTCTGGCTACACCTTC.

The chain links TRBV7-9 to TRBJ2-5, with 8 positions matching TRBD1. This CDR3 has 15 amino acids. V gave up 9 bases and J gave up 5 bases; unmatched junction bases: 14. CDR1 is SEHNR and CDR2 is FQNEAQ in the germline V gene (reference sequence). The CDR3 is CASRRAGGLRETQYF. DNA for the CDR3: TGTGCCAGTCGGCGTGCAGGGGGCTTAAGGGAGACCCAGTACTTC.

The CDR3 DNA reads TGTGCCAGCAGCTTACGGGGGTGGAATCATTCACCCCTCCACTTT. This codes for CASSLRGWNHSPLHF. The chain joins TRBV11-1 to TRBJ1-6, with D tentatively TRBD1 (5 bases). This CDR3 has 15 residues. Trimming took off 2 bases at V and 8 bases at J, with 13 bases between the two ends. Germline loops: CDR1 SGHAT, CDR2 FQDESV (reference sequence).

The V gene is TRBV10-3, the J gene TRBJ2-7, with no clear D. The CDR3 covers 15 residues. Trimming took off 4 bases at V and 3 bases at J, with 16 bases between the two ends. From germline, CDR1 is ENHRY and CDR2 SYGVKD. The CDR3 spells CAISGSLGIYYEQYF. Written as DNA, the CDR3 is TGTGCCATCAGTGGGTCCCTGGGCATTTACTACGAGCAGTACTTC.

This clone was counted a single time. The chain recombines TRBV13 with TRBJ2-5; D not certain. CDR1 is PRHDT and CDR2 is FYEKMQ in the germline V gene (reference sequence). V lost 4 bases, J lost 5 bases, and 8 bases lay in between. The CDR3 spans 12 residues. The CDR3 coding sequence is TGTGCCAGCAGCTACCATCGGGAGACCCAGTACTTC. Encoded protein: CASSYHRETQYF. Filled out from reference TRBV13 and TRBJ2-5, the complete variable domain reads AAGVIQSPRHLIKEKRETATLKCYPIPRHDTVYWYQQGPGQDPQFLISFYEKMQSDKGSIPDRFSAQQFSDYHSELNMSSLELGDSALYFCASSYHRETQYFGPGTRLLVL.

In this sample, this clone turned up a few times. The V call is TRBV6-1, the J call TRBJ2-7; D is ambiguous. CDR3 size: 10 residues. CDR1 and CDR2 (germline): MNHNS, SASEGT. The V gene lost 10 bases and the J gene lost 3 bases, with 7 bases spanning the gap. CDR3 residues: CAILNYEQYF. For the CDR3, the DNA is TGTGCCATATTAAACTACGAGCAGTACTTC.

The J gene is TRBJ1-2, the V gene TRBV5-1, with TRBD1 identical over 7 bases. CDR3 length: 16 amino acids. The V gene end was trimmed by 4 bases and the J gene end by 5 bases; junction bases not matched to a gene: 14. Germline CDR1 is SGHRS and CDR2 is YFSETQ. This chain's CDR3 is CASSPPSIDRVYGYTF. The CDR3 nucleotides read TGCGCCAGCAGCCCTCCCTCCATTGACAGGGTTTATGGCTACACCTTC. Complete variable domain (other parts from reference TRBV5-1 and TRBJ1-2): KAGVTQTPRYLIKTRGQQVTLSCSPISGHRSVSWYQQTPGQGLQFLFEYFSETQRNKGNFPGRFSGRQFSNSRSEMNVSTLELGDSALYLCASSPPSIDRVYGYTFGSGTRLTVV.

The chain links TRBV6-6 to TRBJ1-6; D is uncertain. The CDR3 has 16 residues. V shed 7 bases and J shed 0 bases, with 13 bases lying between them. Germline V gene sequence: CDR1 MNHNY, CDR2 SVGAGI (reference sequence). Written as DNA, the CDR3 is TGTGCCAGCAACCGAGTGGTAAGCTCCTATAATTCACCCCTCCACTTT. Translating gives CASNRVVSSYNSPLHF.

This clone was observed once. J is TRBJ2-5 and V is TRBV2, with 9 bases that match TRBD1. V trimming: 6 bases; J trimming: 4 bases; junction bases outside the gene matches: 6. Germline CDR1 SNHLY, CDR2 FYNNEI. This CDR3 comprises 14 residues. CDR3 sequence reads: CASSLTGGGETQYF. The DNA of the CDR3 is TGTGCCAGCAGCCTAACAGGGGGCGGAGAGACCCAGTACTTC.

This clone was counted a single time. The chain carries TRBV6-4 and TRBJ2-5; 7 bases fit TRBD1. J gave up 2 bases and V 6 bases, and 6 bases lay outside the gene matches. The CDR3 spans 14 residues. Germline assignment: CDR1 MRHNA and CDR2 SNTAGT. Here the CDR3 reads CASSLKGQQETQYF. DNA for the CDR3: TGTGCCAGCAGCCTTAAGGGACAGCAAGAGACCCAGTACTTC.

CDR3 DNA: TGTGCCAGCTCACCAGCCCGGGACAGCGGATGGTCCTCTGGAAACACCATATATTTT. Translated: CASSPARDSGWSSGNTIYF. This chain uses TRBV18 with TRBJ1-3, with 7 bases that match TRBD1. V lost 2 bases, J lost 0 bases, and 13 bases stayed unmatched. Germline values: CDR1 KGHSH, CDR2 LQKENI. The CDR3 totals 19 residues.

The chain has TRBV5-1 and TRBJ1-4, with no clear D. V was trimmed by 4 bases and J by 4 bases, leaving 23 bases between them. CDR1 SGHRS and CDR2 YFSETQ come from the germline V gene. The CDR3 covers 18 residues. The CDR3 is CASSPRTERGHGNEKLFF. The CDR3 DNA follows: TGCGCCAGCAGCCCGAGGACGGAGCGAGGGCACGGTAATGAAAAACTGTTTTTT.

The chain links TRBV21-1 to TRBJ2-7; TRBD1, the D gene given by the table, was not confirmed from the DNA. TRBV21-1 is given as a pseudogene. The CDR3 covers 16 residues. CDR3 protein: CASSKGGRDRVYEQYF. The CDR3 DNA follows: TGTGCCAGCAGCAAAGGGGGGAGGGACAGGGTCTACGAGCAGTACTTC.

J is TRBJ2-2 and V is TRBV10-3; 8 bases match TRBD2. The CDR3 extends over 17 amino acids. Germline values: CDR1 ENHRY, CDR2 SYGVKD. Losses at the gene ends were 0 bases for V and 4 bases for J; bases not matched to a gene: 7. The CDR3 spells CAISESPSGGTTGELFF. As DNA, the CDR3 is TGTGCCATCAGTGAGTCGCCCAGCGGGGGCACCACCGGGGAGCTGTTTTTT.

The genes are TRBV18 and TRBJ2-7, with 10 bases fitting TRBD1. This CDR3 has 13 amino acids. Germline V CDR1 and CDR2: KGHSH, LQKENI. V gave up 7 bases and J gave up 4 bases; unmatched junction bases: 4. The CDR3 sequence is CASCRTGGYEQYF. The CDR3 DNA follows: TGTGCCAGCTGCAGGACAGGGGGGTACGAGCAGTACTTC.

This chain joins TRBV7-8 and TRBJ2-1; possibly TRBD1 or TRBD2 for D (6 bases each). Germline V gives CDR1 SGHVS, CDR2 FQNEAQ. This CDR3 is built from 15 residues. Deletions cut 5 bases from V and 0 bases from J, with 11 bases between. The CDR3 here is CASSLGGGSYNEQFF. Here the CDR3 DNA reads TGTGCCAGCAGCCTAGGAGGGGGCTCCTACAATGAGCAGTTCTTC.

This chain connects TRBV7-9 to TRBJ2-2, with D possibly being TRBD2 (6 bases). The CDR3 sequence is 16 residues long. V shed 5 bases and J shed 0 bases, with 13 bases lying between them. Germline CDR1 SEHNR, CDR2 FQNEAQ (reference sequence). CDR3 sequence (DNA): TGTGCCAGCAGCCAGTGGCGGGGATCGAACACCGGGGAGCTGTTTTTT. It specifies CASSQWRGSNTGELFF. Full variable domain (missing parts from reference TRBV7-9 and TRBJ2-2): DTGVSQNPRHKITKRGQNVTFRCDPISEHNRLYWYRQTLGQGPEFLTYFQNEAQLEKSRLLSDRFSAERPKGSFSTLEIQRTEQGDSAMYLCASSQWRGSNTGELFFGEGSRLTVL.

J is TRBJ2-5 and V is TRBV14; TRBD1 matches 9 bases. V was pared by 5 bases and J by 3 bases, with 13 bases of the junction left unmatched. The CDR3 is made up of 17 amino acids. From germline, CDR1 is SGHDN and CDR2 FVKESK. The CDR3 loop reads CASSSTGTGLHEETQYF. The CDR3 region has the DNA TGTGCCAGCAGCTCCACCGGGACAGGGCTCCACGAAGAGACCCAGTACTTC.

V is TRBV9 and J is TRBJ2-3, with 14 positions matching TRBD2. The germline CDR1 and CDR2 sequences are SGDLS and YYNGEE. This CDR3 has 17 amino acids. The trim removed 4 bases at V and 4 bases at J, leaving 8 bases unmatched. The CDR3 bases are TGTGCCAGCAGCCCCCGACTAGCGGGGGGGCTCCCAGATACGCAGTATTTT. Translated, it gives CASSPRLAGGLPDTQYF.